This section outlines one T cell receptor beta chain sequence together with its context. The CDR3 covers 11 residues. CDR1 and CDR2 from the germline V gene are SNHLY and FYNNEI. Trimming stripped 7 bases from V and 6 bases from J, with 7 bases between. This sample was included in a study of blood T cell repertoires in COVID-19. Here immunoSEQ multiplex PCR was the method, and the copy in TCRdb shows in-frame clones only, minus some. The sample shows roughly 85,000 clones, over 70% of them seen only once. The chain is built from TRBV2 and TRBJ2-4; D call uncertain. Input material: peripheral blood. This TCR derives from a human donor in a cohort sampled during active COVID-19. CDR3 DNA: TGTGCCAGCAAGATCAGAAACATTCAGTACTTC. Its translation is CASKIRNIQYF.